This TCR beta chain was recovered during a study of shared clonotypes between healthy human individuals. Study overall: The donor pool was made up of a couple of women and a few men aged 18 to 49.

Details on this clone: Its antigen is undetermined.

Sequenced by immunoSEQ multiplex PCR; TCRdb stores in-frame clones only, minus some. The sample yields 2 million to 2.5 million clones, around 93% seen once. Whole-study findings and limits: Researchers found naive subsets generally carried larger estimated richness than memory subsets.

The receptor was isolated from a man aged 18 to 30 in good health. Some clones in this sample may be carry-over from other donors' samples. Specimen: naive CD4+ T cells from PBMCs. Subset: CD45RA+ positively selected.

CDR3 nucleotides: TGTGCCAGCAGCGACAGGGGTGGAAATTCACCCCTCCACTTT. Translation gives CASSDRGGNSPLHF. The gene calls are TRBV6-5 and TRBJ1-6, with TRBD1 identical over 8 bases. The CDR3 sequence is 14 residues long. J was trimmed by 7 bases and V by 6 bases; bases with no gene match: 5. The germline gives CDR1 MNHEY, CDR2 SVGAGI.